This T cell receptor (beta chain) was retrieved from a study of control samples from healthy donors and cancer patients. The CDR3 totals 13 residues. The V end lost 3 bases, the J end lost 9 bases, and 9 bases lay between the germline ends. Germline V gene lookup returns CDR1 MRHNA and CDR2 SNTAGT. The table came from immunoSEQ multiplex PCR; TCRdb's copy has only in-frame clones and leaves some out. The profile covers 130,000 to 150,000 clones, with about 93% appearing a single time and approximately 15% taken by the ten largest. The sample taken for sequencing was PBMCs. The V call is TRBV6-4, the J call TRBJ1-6, with D uncertain. This receptor was obtained from a man aged 60 to 69 with colorectal cancer. CDR3 loop: CASSEDLGSPLHF. For the CDR3, the DNA is TGTGCCAGCAGTGAGGATTTGGGTTCACCCCTCCACTTT.